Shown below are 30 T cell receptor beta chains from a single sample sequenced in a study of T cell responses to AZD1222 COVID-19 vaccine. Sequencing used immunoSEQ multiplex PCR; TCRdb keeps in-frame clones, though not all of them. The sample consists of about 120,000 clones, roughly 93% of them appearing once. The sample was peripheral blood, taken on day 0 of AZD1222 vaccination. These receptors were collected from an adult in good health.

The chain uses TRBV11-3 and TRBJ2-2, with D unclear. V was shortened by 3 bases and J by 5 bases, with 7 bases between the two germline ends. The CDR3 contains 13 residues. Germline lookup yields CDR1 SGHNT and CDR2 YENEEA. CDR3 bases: TGTGCCAGCAGCTTGGGCTCGACCGGGGAGCTGTTTTTT. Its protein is CASSLGSTGELFF.

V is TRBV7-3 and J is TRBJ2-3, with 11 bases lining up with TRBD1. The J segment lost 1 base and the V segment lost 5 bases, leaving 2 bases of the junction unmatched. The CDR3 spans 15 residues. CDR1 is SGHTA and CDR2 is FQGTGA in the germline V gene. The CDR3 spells CASSRTGGGTDTQYF. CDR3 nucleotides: TGTGCCAGCAGCCGGACAGGGGGCGGCACAGATACGCAGTATTTT. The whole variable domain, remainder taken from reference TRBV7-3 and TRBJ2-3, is GAGVSQTPSNKVTEKGKYVELRCDPISGHTALYWYRQSLGQGPEFLIYFQGTGAADDSGLPNDRFFAVRPEGSVSTLKIQRTERGDSAVYLCASSRTGGGTDTQYFGPGTRLTVL.

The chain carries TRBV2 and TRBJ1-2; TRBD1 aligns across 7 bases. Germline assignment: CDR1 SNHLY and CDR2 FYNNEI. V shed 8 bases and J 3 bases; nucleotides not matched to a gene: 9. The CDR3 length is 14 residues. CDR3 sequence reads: CASDEGGGDYGYTF. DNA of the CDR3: TGTGCCAGCGACGAGGGAGGGGGCGACTATGGCTACACCTTC.

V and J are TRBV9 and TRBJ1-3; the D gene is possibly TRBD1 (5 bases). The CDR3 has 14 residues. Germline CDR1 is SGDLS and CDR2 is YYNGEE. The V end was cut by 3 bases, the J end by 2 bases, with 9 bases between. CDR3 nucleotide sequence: TGTGCCAGCAGCGCCGGACACACTGGAAACACCATATATTTT. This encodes CASSAGHTGNTIYF. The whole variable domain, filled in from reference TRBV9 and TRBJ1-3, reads DSGVTQTPKHLITATGQRVTLRCSPRSGDLSVYWYQQSLDQGLQFLIQYYNGEERAKGNILERFSAQQFPDLHSELNLSSLELGDSALYFCASSAGHTGNTIYFGEGSWLTVV.

CDR3 bases: TGTGCCAGCAGCTTCGACAGGGGGCACACCGGGGAGCTGTTTTTT. Encoded protein: CASSFDRGHTGELFF. The chain uses TRBV13 and TRBJ2-2, with TRBD1 identical over 10 bases. The germline V gene has CDR1 PRHDT and CDR2 FYEKMQ (reference sequence). V was pared by 3 bases and J by 3 bases, with 1 base of the junction left unmatched. This CDR3 has 15 amino acids.

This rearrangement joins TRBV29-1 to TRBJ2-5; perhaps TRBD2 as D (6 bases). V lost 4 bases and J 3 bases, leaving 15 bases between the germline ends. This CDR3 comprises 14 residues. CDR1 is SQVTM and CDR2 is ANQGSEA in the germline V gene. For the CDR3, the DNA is TGCAGCGTTGCGCCGGACTACAGGAAAGAGACCCAGTACTTC. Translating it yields CSVAPDYRKETQYF.

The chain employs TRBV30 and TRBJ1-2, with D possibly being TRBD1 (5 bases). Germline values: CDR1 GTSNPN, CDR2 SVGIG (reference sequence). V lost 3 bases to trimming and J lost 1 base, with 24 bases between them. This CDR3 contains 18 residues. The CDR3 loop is CAWRDTPHQGYLNYGYTF. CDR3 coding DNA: TGTGCCTGGAGGGATACTCCCCATCAGGGCTATCTTAACTATGGCTACACCTTC.

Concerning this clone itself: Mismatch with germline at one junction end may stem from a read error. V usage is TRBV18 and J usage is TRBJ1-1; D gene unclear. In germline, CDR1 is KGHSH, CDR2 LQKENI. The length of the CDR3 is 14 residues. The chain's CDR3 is CASSSPPGNTEAFF. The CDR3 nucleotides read TGTGCCAGCTCATCACCACCGGGGAACACTGAAGCTTTCTTT.

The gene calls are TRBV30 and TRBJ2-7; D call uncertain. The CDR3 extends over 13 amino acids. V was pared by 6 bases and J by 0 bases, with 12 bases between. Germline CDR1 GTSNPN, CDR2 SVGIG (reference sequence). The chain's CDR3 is CACQPPSSYEQYF. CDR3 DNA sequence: TGTGCCTGCCAGCCTCCAAGCTCCTACGAGCAGTACTTC.

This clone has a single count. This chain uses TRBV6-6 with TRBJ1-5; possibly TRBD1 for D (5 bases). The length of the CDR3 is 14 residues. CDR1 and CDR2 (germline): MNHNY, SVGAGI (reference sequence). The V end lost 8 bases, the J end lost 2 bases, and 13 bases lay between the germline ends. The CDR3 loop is CASVSSGGNQPQHF. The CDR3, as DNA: TGTGCCAGCGTGTCTTCGGGGGGCAATCAGCCCCAGCATTTT.

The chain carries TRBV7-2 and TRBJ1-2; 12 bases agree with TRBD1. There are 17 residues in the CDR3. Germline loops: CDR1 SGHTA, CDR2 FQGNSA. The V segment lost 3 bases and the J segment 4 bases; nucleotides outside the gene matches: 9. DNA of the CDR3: TGTGCCAGCAGCTTCCGGGACAGGGGGCATATAGGCTATGGCTACACCTTC. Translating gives CASSFRDRGHIGYGYTF.

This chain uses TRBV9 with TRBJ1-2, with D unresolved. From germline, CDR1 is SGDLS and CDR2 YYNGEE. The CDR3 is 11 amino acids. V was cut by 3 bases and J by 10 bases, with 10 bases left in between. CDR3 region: CASSEGLDYTF. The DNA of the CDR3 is TGTGCCAGCAGCGAAGGACTGGACTACACCTTC. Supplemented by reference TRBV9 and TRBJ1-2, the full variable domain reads DSGVTQTPKHLITATGQRVTLRCSPRSGDLSVYWYQQSLDQGLQFLIQYYNGEERAKGNILERFSAQQFPDLHSELNLSSLELGDSALYFCASSEGLDYTFGSGTRLTVV.

The CDR3 sequence: CSGLQVPTEAFF. The CDR3 nucleotides read TGCAGCGGGTTACAGGTCCCCACTGAAGCTTTCTTT. V and J are TRBV29-1 and TRBJ1-1; D possibly corresponds to TRBD1 (5 bases). V gave up 7 bases and J gave up 4 bases, with 13 bases separating them. This CDR3 comprises 12 residues. Germline CDR1 SQVTM, CDR2 ANQGSEA.

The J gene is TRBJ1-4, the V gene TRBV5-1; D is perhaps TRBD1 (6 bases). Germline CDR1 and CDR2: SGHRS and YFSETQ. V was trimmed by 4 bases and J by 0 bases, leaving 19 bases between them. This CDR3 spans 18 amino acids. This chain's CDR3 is CASSPRATGNPTNEKLFF. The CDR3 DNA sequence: TGCGCCAGCAGCCCCCGGGCTACAGGGAATCCAACTAATGAAAAACTGTTTTTT.

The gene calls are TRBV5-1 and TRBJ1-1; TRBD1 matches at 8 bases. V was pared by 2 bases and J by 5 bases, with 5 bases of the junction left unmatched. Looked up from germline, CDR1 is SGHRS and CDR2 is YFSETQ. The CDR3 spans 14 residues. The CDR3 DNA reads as TGCGCCAGCAGCTTACAGGGGGGATCGACTGAAGCTTTCTTT. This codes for CASSLQGGSTEAFF.

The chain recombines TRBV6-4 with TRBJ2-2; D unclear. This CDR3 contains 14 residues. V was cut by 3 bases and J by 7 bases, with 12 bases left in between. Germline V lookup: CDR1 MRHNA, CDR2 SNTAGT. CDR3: CASSEGLGSGELFF. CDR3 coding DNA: TGTGCCAGCAGTGAAGGGTTGGGAAGCGGGGAGCTGTTTTTT.

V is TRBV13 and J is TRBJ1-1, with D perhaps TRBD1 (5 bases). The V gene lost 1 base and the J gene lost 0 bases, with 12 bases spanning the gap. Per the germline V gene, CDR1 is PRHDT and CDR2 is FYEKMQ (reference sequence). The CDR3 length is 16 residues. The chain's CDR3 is CASSLEGLLMNTEAFF. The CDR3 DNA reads TGTGCCAGCAGCTTAGAGGGGCTATTAATGAACACTGAAGCTTTCTTT.

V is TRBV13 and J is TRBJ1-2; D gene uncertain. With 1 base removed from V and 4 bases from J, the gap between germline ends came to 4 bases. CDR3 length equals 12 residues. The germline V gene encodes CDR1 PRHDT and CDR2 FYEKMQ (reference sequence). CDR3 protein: CASSLVSYGYTF. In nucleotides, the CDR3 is TGTGCCAGCAGCTTAGTATCCTATGGCTACACCTTC.

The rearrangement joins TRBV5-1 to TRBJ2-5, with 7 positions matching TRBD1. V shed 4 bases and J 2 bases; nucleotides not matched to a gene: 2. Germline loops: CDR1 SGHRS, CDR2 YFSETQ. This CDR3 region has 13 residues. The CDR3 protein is CASSKGQQETQYF. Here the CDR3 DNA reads TGCGCCAGCAGCAAGGGACAGCAAGAGACCCAGTACTTC.

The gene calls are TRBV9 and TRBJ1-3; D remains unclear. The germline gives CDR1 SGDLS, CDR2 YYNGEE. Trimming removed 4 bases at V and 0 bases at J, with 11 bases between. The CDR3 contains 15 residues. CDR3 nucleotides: TGTGCCAGCAGCCAAACCGGGTTCTCTGGAAACACCATATATTTT. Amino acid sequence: CASSQTGFSGNTIYF.

DNA of the CDR3: TGTGCCAGCAGCTTATTCTTAAACACTGAAGCTTTCTTT. Amino acid sequence: CASSLFLNTEAFF. The chain uses TRBV7-2 and TRBJ1-1; the D is unclear. The CDR3 runs 13 residues. Germline assignment: CDR1 SGHTA and CDR2 FQGNSA. V lost 2 bases and J lost 2, with 6 bases in between.

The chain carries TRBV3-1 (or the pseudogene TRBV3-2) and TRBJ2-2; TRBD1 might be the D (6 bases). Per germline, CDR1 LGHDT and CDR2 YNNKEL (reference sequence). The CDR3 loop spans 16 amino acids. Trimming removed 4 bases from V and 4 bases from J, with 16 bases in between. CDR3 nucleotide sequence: TGTGCCAGCAGCCGGCGGTGGGGGCCGAGCACCGGGGAGCTGTTTTTT. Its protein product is CASSRRWGPSTGELFF.

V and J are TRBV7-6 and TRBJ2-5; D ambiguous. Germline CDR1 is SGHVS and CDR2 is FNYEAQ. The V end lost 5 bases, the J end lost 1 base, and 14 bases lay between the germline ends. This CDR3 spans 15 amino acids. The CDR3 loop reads CASSLNAAPQETQYF. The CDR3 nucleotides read TGTGCCAGCAGCCTAAACGCGGCCCCCCAAGAGACCCAGTACTTC.

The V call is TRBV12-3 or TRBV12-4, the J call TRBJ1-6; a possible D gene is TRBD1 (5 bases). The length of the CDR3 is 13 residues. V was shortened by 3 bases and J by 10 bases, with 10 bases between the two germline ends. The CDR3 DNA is TGTGCCAGCAGTTTGGGGGTGGGATCACCCCTCCACTTT. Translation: CASSLGVGSPLHF.

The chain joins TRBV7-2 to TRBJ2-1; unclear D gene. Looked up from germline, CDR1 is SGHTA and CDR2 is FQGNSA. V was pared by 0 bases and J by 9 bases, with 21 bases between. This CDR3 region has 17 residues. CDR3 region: CASSLALMAVGPGEQFF. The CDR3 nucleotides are TGTGCCAGCAGCTTAGCGCTCATGGCAGTAGGCCCCGGTGAGCAGTTCTTC. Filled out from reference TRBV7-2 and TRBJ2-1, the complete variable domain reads GAGVSQSPSNKVTEKGKDVELRCDPISGHTALYWYRQSLGQGLEFLIYFQGNSAPDKSGLPSDRFSAERTGGSVSTLTIQRTQQEDSAVYLCASSLALMAVGPGEQFFGPGTRLTVL.

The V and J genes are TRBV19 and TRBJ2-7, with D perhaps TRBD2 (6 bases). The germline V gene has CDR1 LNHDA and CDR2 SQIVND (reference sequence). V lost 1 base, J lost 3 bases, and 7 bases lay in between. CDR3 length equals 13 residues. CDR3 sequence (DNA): TGTGCCAGTAGTATAGGGGGGGACTACGAGCAGTACTTC. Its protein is CASSIGGDYEQYF.

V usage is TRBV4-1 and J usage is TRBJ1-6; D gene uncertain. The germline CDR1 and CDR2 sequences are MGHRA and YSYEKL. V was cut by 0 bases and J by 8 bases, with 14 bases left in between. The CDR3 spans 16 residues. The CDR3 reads CASSQEGVTQDSPLHF. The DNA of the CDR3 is TGCGCCAGCAGCCAAGAGGGAGTCACCCAAGATTCACCCCTCCACTTT.

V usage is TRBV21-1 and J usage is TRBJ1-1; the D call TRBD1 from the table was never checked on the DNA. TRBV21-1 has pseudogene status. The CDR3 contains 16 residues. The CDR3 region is CASSKEILQGDTEAFF. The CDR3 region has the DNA TGTGCCAGCAGCAAAGAAATACTGCAGGGGGACACTGAAGCTTTCTTT.

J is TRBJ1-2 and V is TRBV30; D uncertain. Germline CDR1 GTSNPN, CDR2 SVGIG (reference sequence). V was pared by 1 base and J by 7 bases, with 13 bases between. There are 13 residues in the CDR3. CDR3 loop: CAWSAPGVPGYTF. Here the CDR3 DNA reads TGTGCCTGGAGTGCTCCCGGGGTTCCTGGCTACACCTTC.

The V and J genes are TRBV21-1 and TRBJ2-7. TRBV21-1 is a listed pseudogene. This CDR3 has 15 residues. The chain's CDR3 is CASSTGTLSSYEQYV. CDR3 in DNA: TGTGCCAGCAGCACAGGGACGTTGAGCTCCTACGAGCAGTACGTC.